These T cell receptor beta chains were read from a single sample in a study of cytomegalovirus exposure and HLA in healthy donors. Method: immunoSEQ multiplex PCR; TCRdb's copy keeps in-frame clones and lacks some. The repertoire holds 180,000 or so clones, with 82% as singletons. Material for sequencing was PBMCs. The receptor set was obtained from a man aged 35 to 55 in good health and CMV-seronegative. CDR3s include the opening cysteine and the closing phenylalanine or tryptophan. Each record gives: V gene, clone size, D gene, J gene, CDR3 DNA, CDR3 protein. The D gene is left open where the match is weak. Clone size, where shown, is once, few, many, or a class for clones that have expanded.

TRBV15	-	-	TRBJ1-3	TGTGCCACCAGCAGAGAGCACAGGCTCTCTGGAAACACCATATATTTT	CATSREHRLSGNTIYF
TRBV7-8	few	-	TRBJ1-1	TGTGCCAGCAGCCAAACACTGAACACTGAAGCTTTCTTT	CASSQTLNTEAFF
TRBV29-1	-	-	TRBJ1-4	TGCAGCGTTGATCGGGGTACGGGTGAAAAACTGTTTTTT	CSVDRGTGEKLFF
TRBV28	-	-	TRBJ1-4	TGTGCCAGCAGTTCCACTACGCAGTGGAATGAAAAACTGTTTTTT	CASSSTTQWNEKLFF
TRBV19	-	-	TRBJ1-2	TGTGCCAGTAGTACGGGGTCGCTTGGCTACACCTTC	CASSTGSLGYTF
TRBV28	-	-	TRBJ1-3	TGTGCCAGCAGTAGAGCTGGAAACACCATATATTTT	CASSRAGNTIYF
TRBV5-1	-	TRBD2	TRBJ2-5	TGCGCCAGCAGCTTGGGATTCGGGCGGGGGGGCAGAGAGACCCAGTACTTC	CASSLGFGRGGRETQYF
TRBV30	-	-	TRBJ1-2	TGTGTCGGGAAAGCAGATGGCTACACCTTC	CVGKADGYTF
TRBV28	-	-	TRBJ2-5	TGTGCCAGCAGTTGGGGGGGATCAGGGGGCCTAAAGACCCAGTACTTC	CASSWGGSGGLKTQYF
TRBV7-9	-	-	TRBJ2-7	TGTGCCAGTTTGACCAGGAAGAATACCGTGCACTTC	CASLTRKNTVHF
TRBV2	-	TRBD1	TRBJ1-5	TGTGCCAGCAGTGCGGACAGGGGGTTTAGCAATCAGCCCCAGCATTTT	CASSADRGFSNQPQHF
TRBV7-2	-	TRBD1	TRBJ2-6	TGTGCCAGCAGCTTCCGGGACAGGGCCTCTGGGGCCAACGTCCTGACTTTC	CASSFRDRASGANVLTF
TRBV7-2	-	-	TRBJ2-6	TGTGCCAGCAGCTCTTTCTCTGGGGCCAACGTCCTGACTTTC	CASSSFSGANVLTF
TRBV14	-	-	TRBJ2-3	TGTGCCAGCAGCCCCTACAGGACAGTCACAGATACGCAGTATTTT	CASSPYRTVTDTQYF
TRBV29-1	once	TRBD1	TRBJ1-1	TGCAGCGTTGTCCGGGACAGAGATGAAGCTTTCTTT	CSVVRDRDEAFF
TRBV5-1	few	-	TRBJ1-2	TGCGCCAGCAGCTTCACCCAGGGAAGTGGCTACACCTTC	CASSFTQGSGYTF
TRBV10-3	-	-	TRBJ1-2	TGTGCCATCAGTGAGACTTCACAGGTGAACTATGGCTACACCTTC	CAISETSQVNYGYTF
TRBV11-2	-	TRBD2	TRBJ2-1	TGTGCCAGCAGCCCAGGAGTAGGGAGCGGGAGTGGATATGAGCAGTTCTTC	CASSPGVGSGSGYEQFF
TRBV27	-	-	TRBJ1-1	TGTGCCAGCAGTTTTAGGAGCGACTACAGGGTGAACACTGAAGCTTTCTTT	CASSFRSDYRVNTEAFF
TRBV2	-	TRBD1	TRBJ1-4	TGTGCCAGCAGTGAAGCGGGGACAGGGGGGTTAAAACTGTTTTTT	CASSEAGTGGLKLFF
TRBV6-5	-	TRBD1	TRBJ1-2	TGTGCCAGCACCGCTGCCAGGGGGCGCGTAAATGGCTACACCTTC	CASTAARGRVNGYTF